These 31 T cell receptor beta chains share one sample of origin, sequenced in a study of blood T cell repertoires in COVID-19. The data were produced by immunoSEQ multiplex PCR, yet TCRdb's version contains in-frame clones alone and is incomplete. The top ten clones hold less than 3.5% of a sample with more than 85,000 clones, 70% to 90% of them seen once. The sequenced sample consisted of PBMCs or T cells enriched from blood (not recorded which). The receptors were sampled from a woman aged 50 to 60 who had recovered from COVID-19.

This chain connects TRBV12-3 or TRBV12-4 to TRBJ1-2, with D possibly matching TRBD1 (5 bases). Trimming left V 5 bases short and J 0 bases short, with 7 bases between. This CDR3 contains 13 residues. This CDR3 is CASSPTANYGYTF. CDR3 DNA sequence: TGTGCCAGCAGTCCGACAGCTAACTATGGCTACACCTTC.

This sequence joins TRBV7-3 and TRBJ2-3, with 11 positions matching TRBD2. The ends lost 5 bases at V and 3 bases at J; junction bases unmatched: 4. The CDR3 has 15 residues. CDR1 and CDR2 from the germline V gene are SGHTA and FQGTGA. The CDR3 region is CASSPGLAETDTQYF. The CDR3 coding sequence is TGTGCCAGCAGCCCGGGACTAGCGGAGACAGATACGCAGTATTTT. Full variable domain (outside the CDR3, taken from reference TRBV7-3 and TRBJ2-3): GAGVSQTPSNKVTEKGKYVELRCDPISGHTALYWYRQSLGQGPEFLIYFQGTGAADDSGLPNDRFFAVRPEGSVSTLKIQRTERGDSAVYLCASSPGLAETDTQYFGPGTRLTVL.

The chain links TRBV5-4 to TRBJ2-1; a weak D match, TRBD2 (5 bases). The CDR3 totals 14 residues. V was pared by 2 bases and J by 4 bases, with 10 bases between. Germline loops: CDR1 SGHNT, CDR2 YYREEE (reference sequence). As DNA, the CDR3 is TGTGCCAGCAGCTTTCCCGGGATATACAATGAGCAGTTCTTC. Amino acid sequence: CASSFPGIYNEQFF.

The chain employs TRBV19 and TRBJ1-4; 7 bases agree with TRBD1. The CDR3 contains 15 residues. V lost 7 bases, J lost 3 bases, and 8 bases stayed unmatched. Germline V CDR1 and CDR2: LNHDA, SQIVND (reference sequence). The CDR3 loop is CASKEGALANEKLFF. CDR3 in DNA: TGTGCCAGTAAAGAGGGGGCGCTTGCTAATGAAAAACTGTTTTTT.

The chain couples TRBV6-1 to TRBJ1-5, with D unresolved. The CDR3 spans 16 residues. The ends were cut back, 3 bases at V and 0 bases at J, with 12 bases in the middle. Looked up from germline, CDR1 is MNHNS and CDR2 is SASEGT. The CDR3 is CASSDQPLYSNQPQHF. Written as DNA, the CDR3 is TGTGCCAGCAGTGATCAACCGCTATATAGCAATCAGCCCCAGCATTTT.

The chain employs TRBV5-4 and TRBJ2-6, with D perhaps matching TRBD1 (6 bases). The CDR3 spans 16 residues. Looked up from germline, CDR1 is SGHNT and CDR2 is YYREEE (reference sequence). Between the trimmed V and J ends, which lost 0 bases and 2 bases, there was a span of 9 bases. CDR3 sequence reads: CASSLVGAPGANVLTF. The CDR3 nucleotides read TGTGCCAGCAGCTTGGTGGGGGCCCCTGGGGCCAACGTCCTGACTTTC.

The V gene is TRBV10-2, the J gene TRBJ1-1, with 8 bases aligning to TRBD1. The CDR3 has 15 amino acids. The V and J ends lost 6 bases and 1 base, in that order; junction bases with no gene match: 7. CDR1 and CDR2 (germline): WSHSY, SAAADI. The CDR3 DNA reads TGCGCCAGCAGGGACAGGGCATACTCGAACACTGAAGCTTTCTTT. Its translation: CASRDRAYSNTEAFF.

V gene TRBV18 combines with J gene TRBJ2-5, with D unclear. The CDR3 spans 12 residues. CDR1 and CDR2 from the germline V gene are KGHSH and LQKENI. Trimming shortened V by 5 bases and J by 5 bases, and 9 bases separated the two germline ends. The CDR3 spells CASSGLRETQYF. The CDR3 coding sequence is TGTGCCAGCTCAGGTTTGCGGGAGACCCAGTACTTC.

The genes are TRBV10-3 and TRBJ2-1; 13 bases align to TRBD2. The CDR3 is made up of 20 amino acids. CDR1 and CDR2 (germline): ENHRY, SYGVKD. The V gene end was trimmed by 8 bases and the J gene end by 0 bases; junction bases not matched to a gene: 16. The CDR3 DNA reads TGTGCCATCGCCTCCGCGACTAGCGGGAGGCCCTCGAGCTCCTACAATGAGCAGTTCTTC. Protein sequence: CAIASATSGRPSSSYNEQFF.

The chain employs TRBV6-5 and TRBJ2-5; maybe TRBD2 (6 bases). The CDR3 length is 14 residues. The germline CDR1 and CDR2 sequences are MNHEY and SVGAGI. V was cut by 6 bases and J by 3 bases, with 14 bases left in between. DNA of the CDR3: TGTGCCAGCAGCCCGTTGGGGACTGAAGAGACCCAGTACTTC. This codes for CASSPLGTEETQYF.

The rearrangement joins TRBV11-3 to TRBJ2-7; D possibly corresponds to TRBD2 (5 bases). Germline V gene data show CDR1 as SGHNT and CDR2 as YENEEA. Deletions cut 2 bases from V and 6 bases from J, with 11 bases between. The CDR3 runs to 13 residues. CDR3 DNA sequence: TGTGCCAGCAGCTTATTGAGAGAGGGCGAGCAGTACTTC. This codes for CASSLLREGEQYF.

The rearrangement uses TRBV5-4 and TRBJ2-5; 9 nucleotides match TRBD2. V lost 5 bases to trimming and J lost 4 bases; unmatched junction nucleotides: 6. Germline V gene data show CDR1 as SGHNT and CDR2 as YYREEE (reference sequence). The CDR3 sequence is 14 residues long. The CDR3 DNA reads as TGTGCCAGCAGGGATAGCGGGAGTGTAGAGACCCAGTACTTC. Amino acid sequence: CASRDSGSVETQYF.

This clone was found many times. This chain connects TRBV28 to TRBJ2-1, with 11 positions matching TRBD1. This CDR3 has 16 residues. Germline V gene data show CDR1 as MDHEN and CDR2 as SYDVKM. J lost 0 bases, V lost 6 bases, and 4 bases had no gene match. The CDR3 sequence is CASRQGQGASYNEQFF. In nucleotides, the CDR3 is TGTGCCAGCAGACAAGGACAGGGGGCCTCCTACAATGAGCAGTTCTTC.

The gene calls are TRBV7-9 and TRBJ2-2; the D is unclear. Germline assignment: CDR1 SEHNR and CDR2 FQNEAQ (reference sequence). The CDR3 runs 16 residues. V was shortened by 1 base and J by 2 bases, with 11 bases between the two germline ends. CDR3: CASSLVSQINTGELFF. Written as DNA, the CDR3 is TGTGCCAGCAGCTTAGTATCACAGATAAACACCGGGGAGCTGTTTTTT.

The chain is built from TRBV10-3 and TRBJ2-7; a possible D gene is TRBD1 (6 bases). Per germline, CDR1 ENHRY and CDR2 SYGVKD. CDR3 length: 12 amino acids. Trimming shortened V by 8 bases and J by 0 bases, and 8 bases separated the two germline ends. The CDR3 sequence is CAIQGSSYEQYF. CDR3 nucleotides: TGTGCCATCCAGGGGAGCTCCTACGAGCAGTACTTC.

The chain combines TRBV5-1 with TRBJ2-2, with 9 bases aligning to TRBD2. Germline assignment: CDR1 SGHRS and CDR2 YFSETQ. Trimming removed 4 bases from V and 6 bases from J; junction bases left unmatched: 10. This CDR3 region has 16 residues. Written as DNA, the CDR3 is TGCGCCAGCAGCACTTCTGGGACTAGCCCGCCCGGGGAGCTGTTTTTT. Translation: CASSTSGTSPPGELFF.

J is TRBJ2-5 and V is TRBV5-1, with 8 bases that match TRBD2. After removal of 4 bases from V and 5 bases from J, the junction contained 7 bases not matched to a gene. CDR1 is SGHRS and CDR2 is YFSETQ in the germline V gene. CDR3 size: 14 residues. DNA of the CDR3: TGCGCCAGCAGCAACGGGGGGGCACTGGAGACCCAGTACTTC. This sequence encodes CASSNGGALETQYF.

This clone was observed a single time. This sequence joins TRBV6-4 and TRBJ2-3, with D uncertain. The CDR3 runs to 14 residues. V gave up 2 bases and J gave up 8 bases, with 14 bases separating them. Germline CDR1 and CDR2: MRHNA and SNTAGT. The CDR3 DNA reads as TGTGCCAGCAGTGACCCTAACACGGGTAGTACGCAGTATTTT. This encodes CASSDPNTGSTQYF.

This chain joins TRBV5-1 and TRBJ2-1; 8 positions agree with TRBD1. Germline CDR1 and CDR2: SGHRS and YFSETQ. The J segment lost 6 bases and the V segment lost 0 bases, leaving 5 bases of the junction unmatched. The CDR3 runs to 15 residues. This CDR3 is CASSLDRGLVNEQFF. The CDR3 bases are TGCGCCAGCAGCTTGGACAGGGGGTTAGTCAATGAGCAGTTCTTC.

V gene TRBV28 combines with J gene TRBJ1-5; possibly TRBD1 for D (6 bases). V dropped 3 bases and J dropped 2 bases, with 14 bases sitting between them. The V gene's germline CDR1 is MDHEN and CDR2 SYDVKM. The CDR3 has 16 residues. The CDR3 region is CASSFRTGLGNQPQHF. DNA for the CDR3: TGTGCCAGCAGTTTTAGAACAGGGTTGGGCAATCAGCCCCAGCATTTT.

This clone was seen a handful of times. The chain's CDR3 is CASSARTGKGQPQHF. CDR3 bases: TGTGCCAGCAGCGCTCGGACAGGGAAAGGTCAGCCCCAGCATTTT. This chain connects TRBV7-6 to TRBJ1-5, with TRBD1 matching over 8 bases. With V trimmed by 5 bases and J by 6 bases, 9 bases remained unmatched. This CDR3 has 15 amino acids. Germline lookup yields CDR1 SGHVS and CDR2 FNYEAQ.

DNA for the CDR3: TGTGCCAGCAGTTCCACTGAACGGACTAGCGGGAGAAACATTCAGTACTTC. This sequence encodes CASSSTERTSGRNIQYF. This sequence joins TRBV27 and TRBJ2-4, with 13 bases that match TRBD2. The ends lost 4 bases at V and 6 bases at J; junction bases unmatched: 9. The germline gives CDR1 MNHEY, CDR2 SMNVEV (reference sequence). This CDR3 contains 17 residues.

This sequence joins TRBV7-9 and TRBJ1-1; perhaps TRBD1 as D (5 bases). V gave up 5 bases and J gave up 10 bases, with 23 bases separating them. In germline, CDR1 is SEHNR, CDR2 FQNEAQ (reference sequence). The CDR3 covers 15 residues. The CDR3 region is CASSHTDKPQVRAFF. The DNA for the CDR3 is TGTGCCAGCAGCCATACGGATAAACCACAGGTACGAGCTTTCTTT.

This sequence joins TRBV11-2 and TRBJ2-1; maybe TRBD1 (5 bases). Germline CDR1 is SGHAT and CDR2 is FQNNGV. V gave up 0 bases and J gave up 0 bases, with 12 bases separating them. CDR3 length: 17 amino acids. The CDR3 protein is CASSLETRQSSYNEQFF. CDR3 nucleotide sequence: TGTGCCAGCAGCTTAGAGACGAGACAGAGCTCCTACAATGAGCAGTTCTTC. The full variable domain, with the rest looked up from reference TRBV11-2 and TRBJ2-1, is EAGVAQSPRYKIIEKRQSVAFWCNPISGHATLYWYQQILGQGPKLLIQFQNNGVVDDSQLPKDRFSAERLKGVDSTLKIQPAKLEDSAVYLCASSLETRQSSYNEQFFGPGTRLTVL.

The genes are TRBV5-4 and TRBJ1-6, with 10 bases lining up with TRBD1. CDR1 SGHNT and CDR2 YYREEE come from the germline V gene (reference sequence). With V trimmed by 4 bases and J by 8 bases, 9 bases remained unmatched. The length of the CDR3 is 16 residues. CDR3 in DNA: TGTGCCAGCAGCCCGGGGGGGACAGGGGATCATTCACCCCTCCACTTT. Amino acids: CASSPGGTGDHSPLHF.

V and J are TRBV5-1 and TRBJ1-6; D perhaps matches TRBD1 (6 bases). Trimming took off 0 bases at V and 5 bases at J, with 6 bases between the two ends. The germline CDR1 and CDR2 sequences are SGHRS and YFSETQ. This CDR3 region has 14 residues. As DNA, the CDR3 is TGCGCCAGCAGCTTGGGGACAGATAATTCACCCCTCCACTTT. Translated, it gives CASSLGTDNSPLHF.

This chain connects TRBV18 to TRBJ1-5, with unresolved D. V lost 3 bases to trimming and J lost 1 base, with 4 bases between them. This CDR3 is 13 amino acids long. Germline lookup yields CDR1 KGHSH and CDR2 LQKENI. The CDR3 nucleotides are TGTGCCAGCTCACCGGAGAGCAATCAGCCCCAGCATTTT. It translates to CASSPESNQPQHF.

This rearrangement joins TRBV3-1 (or the pseudogene TRBV3-2) to TRBJ2-3, with 7 nucleotides matching TRBD2. V dropped 4 bases and J dropped 5; count of bases not matched to a gene: 9. Looked up from germline, CDR1 is LGHDT and CDR2 is YNNKEL (reference sequence). This CDR3 spans 15 amino acids. The CDR3 DNA follows: TGTGCCAGCAGCCGGGAGGGGCAAGACGTAGATACGCAGTATTTT. It codes for CASSREGQDVDTQYF.

This chain links TRBV14 with TRBJ2-1; 8 bases map to TRBD1. There are 15 residues in the CDR3. Germline V gene sequence: CDR1 SGHDN, CDR2 FVKESK. After removal of 2 bases from V and 11 bases from J, the junction contained 11 bases not matched to a gene. The CDR3 here is CASSQFRTGLNQQFF. CDR3 nucleotides: TGTGCCAGCAGCCAATTCAGGACAGGGTTAAACCAGCAGTTCTTC. Full variable domain (rest looked up from reference TRBV14 and TRBJ2-1): EAGVTQFPSHSVIEKGQTVTLRCDPISGHDNLYWYRRVMGKEIKFLLHFVKESKQDESGMPNNRFLAERTGGTYSTLKVQPAELEDSGVYFCASSQFRTGLNQQFFGPGTRLTVL.

The chain joins TRBV5-1 to TRBJ2-2; 7 bases map to TRBD1. Germline CDR1 reads SGHRS; CDR2 reads YFSETQ. Trimming removed 4 bases from V and 5 bases from J; junction bases left unmatched: 11. The CDR3 sequence is 16 residues long. The CDR3 nucleotides are TGCGCCAGCAGCGTGGATCCGGGACAGCGAACCGGGGAGCTGTTTTTT. Encoded protein: CASSVDPGQRTGELFF. The variable domain in full, completed from reference TRBV5-1 and TRBJ2-2, reads KAGVTQTPRYLIKTRGQQVTLSCSPISGHRSVSWYQQTPGQGLQFLFEYFSETQRNKGNFPGRFSGRQFSNSRSEMNVSTLELGDSALYLCASSVDPGQRTGELFFGEGSRLTVL.

The chain carries TRBV27 and TRBJ1-5; no clear D. Germline V gives CDR1 MNHEY, CDR2 SMNVEV (reference sequence). V was cut by 1 base and J by 4 bases, with 8 bases left in between. This CDR3 spans 14 amino acids. The CDR3 coding sequence is TGTGCCAGCAGTTTATTGTCAGATAATCAGCCCCAGCATTTT. Residues: CASSLLSDNQPQHF.